A selection of T cell receptor beta chains follows, all from one sample in a study of CD8+CD57+ T cells in acquired aplastic anemia. TCRdb called the reads again in MiXCR, with one record for every CDR3 protein. The table has 200,000 to 250,000 distinct CDR3 sequences, roughly 50% seen once. Sequencing was done on a sample of sorted CD4+, CD8+, or CD8+CD57+ T cells (not recorded which) from PBMCs. Receptors were obtained from a human donor with aplastic anemia. The conserved cysteine and the conserved F or W are not part of the CDR3 here. Clone size is given for some rows only: seen once, a few or many times, or a class if the clone is expanded.

V: TRBV20-1
size: many
CDR3: SARDSGTGRAETQY

V: TRBV28
size: -
CDR3: ASSLPLGGVGYT

V: TRBV9
size: many
CDR3: ASSARQGAGGNTIY

V: TRBV18
size: few
CDR3: ASSPRDSPKYSEAF

V: TRBV5-1
size: many
CDR3: ASSWNNDGYT

V: TRBV2
size: -
CDR3: ASTGLPEGDNSPLH

V: TRBV6-5
size: once
CDR3: ASHPARGSVGNEQF

V: TRBV2
size: few
CDR3: ASSGRGGGGQPQH

V: TRBV3-1
size: many
CDR3: ASSHSAGKIEQY

V: TRBV2
size: -
CDR3: ASRDSGLITNTGELF

V: TRBV2
size: -
CDR3: ASSLDRGRGEKLF

V: TRBV7-2
size: -
CDR3: ASSLGFQSNEQF

V: TRBV20-1
size: once
CDR3: SASRGMVDTQY

V: TRBV10-3
size: many
CDR3: AANSGASGNTIY

V: TRBV19
size: -
CDR3: AGSFETGRQPQH

V: TRBV6-1
size: many
CDR3: ASSDIQGQPQH

V: TRBV15
size: -
CDR3: ATSRSGQGTYEQY

V: TRBV20-1
size: many
CDR3: SARRDTPRETQY

V: TRBV19
size: -
CDR3: ASSISTNTEAF

V: TRBV5-8
size: -
CDR3: ASRVTQGLNTEAF

V: TRBV20-1
size: many
CDR3: SARTGLNTEAF

V: TRBV25-1
size: -
CDR3: ASSSLSSHEQY

V: TRBV2
size: -
CDR3: ATPAPRDRGFLTKAYNEQF

V: TRBV7-8
size: -
CDR3: ASSVGAGAISSTDTQY

V: TRBV9
size: many
CDR3: ASSVGGAEETQY

V: TRBV2
size: few
CDR3: ASNSGTGYYGYT

V: TRBV2
size: many
CDR3: ASIDRQLNEKLF

V: TRBV5-5
size: -
CDR3: ASSLVTENTEAF

V: TRBV20-1
size: -
CDR3: SARDALGANIQY

V: TRBV18
size: -
CDR3: ASSPYRDLSHQPQH

V: TRBV7-2
size: -
CDR3: ASSLDGNEQY

V: TRBV7-3
size: many
CDR3: ASSLGDRGRVELF

V: TRBV7-2
size: many
CDR3: ASSAVLGAGELF

V: TRBV7-2
size: -
CDR3: ASSHPGTGGGYEQY

V: TRBV5-1
size: many
CDR3: ASSLGGDYGYT

V: TRBV20-1
size: many
CDR3: SAQKTATYAYEQY

V: TRBV2
size: -
CDR3: ASKLGPLMNTEAF

V: TRBV29-1
size: -
CDR3: SLDEGRTDTQY

V: TRBV11-2
size: -
CDR3: ASQRGAGGLDTQY

V: TRBV5-8
size: many
CDR3: ASSLDGQRSYEQY

V: TRBV27
size: -
CDR3: ASSLQGLGNEQL